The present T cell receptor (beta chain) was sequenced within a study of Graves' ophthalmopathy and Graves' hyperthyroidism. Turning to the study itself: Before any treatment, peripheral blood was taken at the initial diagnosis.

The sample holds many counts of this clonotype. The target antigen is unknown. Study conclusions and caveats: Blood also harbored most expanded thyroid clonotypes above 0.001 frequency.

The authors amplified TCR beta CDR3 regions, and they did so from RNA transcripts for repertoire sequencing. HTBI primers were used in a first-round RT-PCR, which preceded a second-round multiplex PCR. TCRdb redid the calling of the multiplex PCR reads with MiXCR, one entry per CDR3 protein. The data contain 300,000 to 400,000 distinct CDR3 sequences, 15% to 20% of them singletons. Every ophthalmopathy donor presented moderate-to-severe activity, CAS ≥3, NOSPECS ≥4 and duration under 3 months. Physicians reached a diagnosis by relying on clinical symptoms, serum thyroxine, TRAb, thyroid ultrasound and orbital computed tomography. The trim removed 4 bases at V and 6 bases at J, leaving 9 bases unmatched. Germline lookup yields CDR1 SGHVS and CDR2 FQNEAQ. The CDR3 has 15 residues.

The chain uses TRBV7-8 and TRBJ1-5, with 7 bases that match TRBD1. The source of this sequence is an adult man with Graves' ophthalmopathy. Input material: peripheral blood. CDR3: CASSSGQEGPQPQHF. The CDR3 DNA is TGTGCCAGCAGCTCTGGACAGGAAGGGCCTCAGCCCCAGCATTTT. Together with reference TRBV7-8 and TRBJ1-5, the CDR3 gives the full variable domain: GAGVSQSPRYKVAKRGQDVALRCDPISGHVSLFWYQQALGQGPEFLTYFQNEAQLDKSGLPSDRFFAERPEGSVSTLKIQRTQQEDSAVYLCASSSGQEGPQPQHFGDGTRLSIL.